Sequencing of this T cell receptor beta chain was carried out in a study of Graves' ophthalmopathy and Graves' hyperthyroidism. Study observations and caveats: The authors also found most expanded thyroid clonotypes above 0.001 frequency in blood.

Note on this clonotype: The target antigen is unknown.

Participants with hyperthyroidism, aged 18 to 65, were newly diagnosed with under 2 months' duration. Enrollment excluded any patients with other autoimmune diseases, uncontrolled infections, pregnancy or lactation. The CDR3 sequence is 12 residues long. Germline V gene sequence: CDR1 SQVTM, CDR2 ANQGSEA. RNA served as the template for amplifying TCR beta CDR3 regions. A first-round RT-PCR used HTBI primers, followed by a second-round multiplex PCR. MiXCR, applied by TCRdb to the multiplex PCR reads, yields one record per CDR3 protein. The sample lists over a million distinct CDR3 sequences; roughly 35% were seen once.

The source of this sequence is an adult man with Graves' hyperthyroidism. Input material: peripheral blood or thyroid tissue (not recorded which). The chain carries TRBV29-1 and TRBJ1-2; D is uncertain. The CDR3 reads CSSKRENDGYTF. The DNA for the CDR3 is TGCAGTTCGAAGAGGGAAAACGATGGCTACACCTTC.